This passage covers 4 T cell receptor beta chains from one sample sequenced in a study of early stage breast cancer tumors. Measured with immunoSEQ multiplex PCR; TCRdb has only the in-frame clones, and not every one. This table holds 40,000 to 60,000 clones, 65% to 90% found once. Input material: blood. The receptors were gathered from a person aged 50-59 years with breast cancer.

V usage is TRBV27 and J usage is TRBJ1-2; TRBD1 aligns across 7 bases. Germline-derived CDR1 and CDR2 are MNHEY and SMNVEV (reference sequence). J was trimmed by 4 bases and V by 10 bases; bases with no gene match: 18. The CDR3 consists of 16 residues. The CDR3 protein is CAITPPGQTKLYGYTF. Here the CDR3 DNA reads TGTGCCATAACCCCCCCGGGACAGACTAAGCTCTATGGCTACACCTTC.

J is TRBJ2-7 and V is TRBV28, with D tentatively TRBD1 (6 bases). Germline loops: CDR1 MDHEN, CDR2 SYDVKM. This CDR3 is built from 16 residues. Trimming pared 5 bases from V and 1 base from J, leaving 18 bases between. CDR3 DNA sequence: TGTGCCAGCAGTGTGAGGCCGGGACACTCTTCCTACGAGCAGTACTTC. This sequence encodes CASSVRPGHSSYEQYF.

The chain combines TRBV9 with TRBJ2-1; the D is unclear. CDR3 length: 14 amino acids. V lost 4 bases and J 7 bases, leaving 15 bases between the germline ends. CDR1 SGDLS and CDR2 YYNGEE come from the germline V gene. The CDR3 DNA reads as TGTGCCAGCAGCCCCCAATTAGCTGTGAATGAGCAGTTCTTC. This gives the protein CASSPQLAVNEQFF.

This sequence joins TRBV6-1 and TRBJ2-7; D may be TRBD1 or TRBD2 (5 bases each). This CDR3 is built from 13 residues. Trimming stripped 1 base from V and 11 bases from J, with 15 bases between. CDR1 and CDR2 from the germline V gene are MNHNS and SASEGT. CDR3 sequence (DNA): TGTGCCAGCAGTGAAGGCACGCCGAGGGGCGAGTACTTC. Translated, it gives CASSEGTPRGEYF.